These 17 T cell receptor beta chains came from one sample sequenced in a study of cytomegalovirus exposure and HLA in healthy donors (TCRdb year 2017). Library prep was done by the immunoSEQ multiplex PCR assay. The multiplex PCR relied on a mix of 60 forward primers for TCR Vbeta segments and 13 reverse primers for TCR Jbeta segments. Here the immuneACCESS table is served through TCRdb, limited to in-frame sequences with V and J called. Missing clones are a known gap in these copies; in checked studies unresolved V genes cover under half, and the rest lacks a known reason. The sample yields approximately 90,000 clones; roughly 79% were counted once. Together, the top ten hold about 1.4% of the sample. Sequenced: PBMCs. The receptors shown here come from a male donor in good health and CMV-seronegative.

This clone was detected only a few times. This chain uses TRBV7-8 with TRBJ2-5; maybe TRBD2 (5 bases). CDR1 and CDR2 (germline): SGHVS, FQNEAQ. The CDR3 has 15 amino acids. The V and J ends lost 2 bases and 5 bases respectively, with 15 bases between them. CDR3 nucleotides: TGTGCCAGCAGCTTAATTTCGGGGAACGGCGAGACCCAGTACTTC. Amino acids: CASSLISGNGETQYF.

This CDR3 reads CASSSTDKRDRGPEAFF. The CDR3 region has the DNA TGTGCCAGCAGCTCTACAGACAAGAGGGACAGGGGGCCTGAAGCTTTCTTT. The chain links TRBV7-6 to TRBJ1-1, with 12 bases matching TRBD1. Germline V gene data show CDR1 as SGHVS and CDR2 as FNYEAQ. The CDR3 totals 17 residues. The V gene end was trimmed by 4 bases and the J gene end by 6 bases; junction bases not matched to a gene: 12. Looking up the rest from reference TRBV7-6 and TRBJ1-1 gives the full variable domain: GAGVSQSPRYKVTKRGQDVALRCDPISGHVSLYWYRQALGQGPEFLTYFNYEAQQDKSGLPNDRFSAERPEGSISTLTIQRTEQRDSAMYRCASSSTDKRDRGPEAFFGQGTRLTVV.

This sequence joins TRBV29-1 and TRBJ1-3, with no clear D. The CDR3 length is 15 residues. V was clipped by 7 bases and J by 0 bases, with 16 bases between them. CDR1 is SQVTM and CDR2 is ANQGSEA in the germline V gene. The CDR3 region is CSAHNSLNSGNTIYF. The CDR3, as DNA: TGCAGCGCTCACAACAGCTTAAACTCTGGAAACACCATATATTTT.

The rearrangement links TRBV6-5 to TRBJ2-1, with D maybe TRBD2 (6 bases). Trimming shortened V by 4 bases and J by 3 bases, and 13 bases separated the two germline ends. CDR3 length: 15 residues. The germline V gene encodes CDR1 MNHEY and CDR2 SVGAGI. CDR3 bases: TGTGCCAGCAGTTCAAGGACTACGAACTACAATGAGCAGTTCTTC. As protein: CASSSRTTNYNEQFF.

The chain is built from TRBV10-1 and TRBJ1-1; D uncertain. The V gene's germline CDR1 is WNHNN and CDR2 SYGVQD (reference sequence). The V gene lost 4 bases and the J gene lost 0 bases, with 3 bases spanning the gap. This CDR3 has 12 amino acids. This CDR3 reads CASSAVNTEAFF. Written as DNA, the CDR3 is TGCGCCAGCAGTGCGGTGAACACTGAAGCTTTCTTT.

This clone was observed once. The rearrangement links TRBV5-1 to TRBJ2-7, with 8 bases fitting TRBD2. Looked up from germline, CDR1 is SGHRS and CDR2 is YFSETQ. The V segment lost 4 bases and the J segment 4 bases; nucleotides outside the gene matches: 7. This CDR3 contains 14 residues. The CDR3: CASSTGLVGYEQYF. CDR3 sequence (DNA): TGCGCCAGCAGCACGGGACTAGTAGGGTACGAGCAGTACTTC.

This clone was counted between two and nine times. The CDR3 spells CASSPFGQGAEAFF. The CDR3 nucleotides read TGTGCCAGCAGTCCCTTTGGACAGGGCGCTGAAGCTTTCTTT. The chain links TRBV7-9 to TRBJ1-1; 8 bases line up with TRBD1. Trimming removed 6 bases from V and 6 bases from J; junction bases left unmatched: 9. Per the germline V gene, CDR1 is SEHNR and CDR2 is FQNEAQ (reference sequence). This CDR3 comprises 14 residues.

This chain links TRBV20-1 with TRBJ2-1; 9 bases match TRBD2. The CDR3 extends over 11 amino acids. With V trimmed by 5 bases and J by 15 bases, 8 bases remained unmatched. Germline V CDR1 and CDR2: DFQATT, SNEGSKA (reference sequence). The CDR3 sequence: CSASRTSVRFF. DNA for the CDR3: TGCAGTGCTTCGCGGACTAGCGTACGGTTCTTC.

The chain joins TRBV7-2 to TRBJ1-1; maybe TRBD1 (6 bases). V was shortened by 5 bases and J by 8 bases, with 12 bases between the two germline ends. Germline lookup yields CDR1 SGHTA and CDR2 FQGNSA. CDR3 length: 12 residues. The CDR3 loop is CASSQGGLEAFF. CDR3 bases: TGTGCCAGCAGCCAAGGGGGACTAGAAGCTTTCTTT.

This chain links TRBV13 with TRBJ2-5, with 9 bases aligning to TRBD2. The germline V gene encodes CDR1 PRHDT and CDR2 FYEKMQ (reference sequence). The junction had 8 bases not matched to a gene; V was cut back by 5 bases and J by 1 base. The CDR3 spans 16 residues. Written as DNA, the CDR3 is TGTGCCAGCAGCGGAAGACTAGCGGCCCCCCAAGAGACCCAGTACTTC. Translated: CASSGRLAAPQETQYF.

The J gene is TRBJ1-6, the V gene TRBV15; weak D call: TRBD1 (6 bases). In germline, CDR1 is LNHNV, CDR2 YYDKDF (reference sequence). The CDR3 is 14 residues long. The V and J ends lost 4 bases and 7 bases respectively, with 11 bases between them. This CDR3 is CATSTDQGNSPLHF. For the CDR3, the DNA is TGTGCCACCAGCACCGATCAGGGGAATTCACCCCTCCACTTT.

This clone was found a few times. The chain combines TRBV9 with TRBJ2-5; D gene ambiguous. V was cut by 2 bases and J by 1 base, with 9 bases left in between. Germline-derived CDR1 and CDR2 are SGDLS and YYNGEE. The CDR3 is made up of 14 amino acids. The CDR3 is CASSVGGFQETQYF. The CDR3 nucleotides are TGTGCCAGCAGCGTCGGCGGCTTCCAAGAGACCCAGTACTTC.

V is TRBV6-6 and J is TRBJ1-4; no definite D call. The CDR3 is made up of 12 amino acids. Trimming took off 6 bases at V and 5 bases at J, with 7 bases between the two ends. Germline loops: CDR1 MNHNY, CDR2 SVGAGI (reference sequence). The CDR3 is CASSPLNEKLFF. The CDR3 nucleotides are TGTGCCAGCAGCCCTCTCAATGAAAAACTGTTTTTT.

This rearrangement joins TRBV5-1 to TRBJ2-7; D call uncertain. This CDR3 is 14 amino acids long. CDR1 is SGHRS and CDR2 is YFSETQ in the germline V gene. V lost 7 bases and J 1 base, leaving 15 bases between the germline ends. The DNA for the CDR3 is TGCGCCAGCCTGGAGCAGTCTGGATCCTACGAGCAGTACTTC. This codes for CASLEQSGSYEQYF.

CDR3 bases: TGTGCCAGCAGCTTAGGTTATAGCGGGAGGGCCTACGAGCAGTACTTC. This sequence encodes CASSLGYSGRAYEQYF. The rearrangement links TRBV7-2 to TRBJ2-7; TRBD2 matches 11 bases. The germline V gene encodes CDR1 SGHTA and CDR2 FQGNSA. This CDR3 is built from 16 residues. V dropped 1 base and J dropped 2; count of bases not matched to a gene: 4.

Worth noting for this clone: The final CDR3 position lacks the conserved phenylalanine or tryptophan, pointing to a likely read error. The rearrangement uses TRBV15 and TRBJ1-3; D gene uncertain. The CDR3 consists of 14 residues. Trimming left V 3 bases short and J 1 base short, with 7 bases between. Looked up from germline, CDR1 is LNHNV and CDR2 is YYDKDF (reference sequence). CDR3 bases: TGTGCCACCAGCAGGGGCGCATCTGGAAACACCATATATTCT. As protein: CATSRGASGNTIYS.

As regards this clone: A read error may produce the germline difference seen at one junction end. V gene TRBV18 combines with J gene TRBJ2-6; tentatively, D is TRBD1 (6 bases). Germline V gene data show CDR1 as KGHSH and CDR2 as LQKENI. The CDR3 contains 17 residues. CDR3 nucleotide sequence: TGTGCCAGCTCACGGAAGACGGACAGCCCTGGGGCCAACGGCCTGACTTTC. This codes for CASSRKTDSPGANGLTF. Supplemented by reference TRBV18 and TRBJ2-6, the full variable domain reads NAGVMQNPRHLVRRRGQEARLRCSPMKGHSHVYWYRQLPEEGLKFMVYLQKENIIDESGMPKERFSAEFPKEGPSILRIQQVVRGDSAAYFCASSRKTDSPGANGLTFGAGSRLTVL.